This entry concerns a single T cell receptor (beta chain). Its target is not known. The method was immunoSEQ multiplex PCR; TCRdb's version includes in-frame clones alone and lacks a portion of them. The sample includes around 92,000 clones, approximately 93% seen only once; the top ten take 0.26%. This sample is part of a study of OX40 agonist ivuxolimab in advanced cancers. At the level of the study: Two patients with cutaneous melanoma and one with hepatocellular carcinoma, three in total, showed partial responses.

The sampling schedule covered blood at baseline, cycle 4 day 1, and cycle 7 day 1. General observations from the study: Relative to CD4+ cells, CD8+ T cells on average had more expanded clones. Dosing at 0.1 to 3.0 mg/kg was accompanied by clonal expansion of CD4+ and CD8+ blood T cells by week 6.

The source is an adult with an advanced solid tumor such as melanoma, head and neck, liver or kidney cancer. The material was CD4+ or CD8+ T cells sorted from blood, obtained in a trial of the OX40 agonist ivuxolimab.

CDR3 loop: CASSVANGGENIQYF. The CDR3 nucleotides read TGTGCCAGCAGCGTAGCTAACGGGGGCGAAAACATTCAGTACTTC. The V gene is TRBV9, the J gene TRBJ2-4; the D call may be TRBD1 or TRBD2 (6 bases each). The CDR3 loop spans 15 amino acids. Between the trimmed V and J ends, which lost 0 bases and 5 bases, there was a span of 12 bases. Germline CDR1 is SGDLS and CDR2 is YYNGEE.